One and the same sample provided the 20 T cell receptor beta chains below, sequenced in a study of identical twins listed by TCRdb under 2016. Library generation was performed with 5' RACE. Sequencing was performed on an Illumina HiSeq 2000. TCRdb itself trimmed the public reads at Q25 with fastp, ran MiXCR and retained productive beta chains. All rows with the same CDR3 protein become a single entry with the most common DNA and genes. The sample table contains 1.5 million or so distinct CDR3 sequences; only one count was recorded for less than 40% of them. The ten largest make up about 0.27% of the sample. The sample was cord blood. These receptors all come from a newborn girl in good health.

This clonotype showed up just a few times. The chain has TRBV10-2 and TRBJ2-5, with 9 bases aligning to TRBD1. The DNA end is a closer match to TRBJ2-7, so the J assignment may be wrong. The CDR3 loop spans 14 amino acids. Germline V gives CDR1 WSHSY, CDR2 SAAADI. This CDR3 is CASGLQGAGYEQYF. The DNA of the CDR3 is TGCGCCAGCGGACTACAGGGGGCAGGGTACGAGCAGTACTTC.

V usage is TRBV7-9 and J usage is TRBJ1-2; 8 bases fit TRBD1. V shed 1 base and J 6 bases; nucleotides not matched to a gene: 4. CDR1 SEHNR and CDR2 FQNEAQ come from the germline V gene (reference sequence). The CDR3 loop spans 14 amino acids. The CDR3 protein is CASSLVGQGHGYTF. The DNA of the CDR3 is TGTGCCAGCAGCTTAGTAGGACAGGGCCATGGCTACACCTTC.

This clonotype has at least ten counts. The rearrangement links TRBV13 to TRBJ2-1; TRBD2 is a possible D gene (6 bases). The CDR3 runs to 16 residues. The germline V and J ends were trimmed by 5 bases and 0 bases, with 14 bases remaining between them. The germline V gene has CDR1 PRHDT and CDR2 FYEKMQ (reference sequence). CDR3: CASSILGGSSYNEQFF. CDR3 bases: TGTGCCAGCAGCATCCTCGGGGGTAGCTCCTACAATGAGCAGTTCTTC.

The table lists this clonotype with many counts. This sequence joins TRBV27 and TRBJ2-3, with TRBD2 as a possible D gene (5 bases). The V gene's germline CDR1 is MNHEY and CDR2 SMNVEV (reference sequence). This CDR3 is built from 13 residues. Trimming took off 5 bases at V and 4 bases at J, with 10 bases between the two ends. The CDR3 loop reads CASSLEEADTQYF. The CDR3 bases are TGTGCCAGCAGTCTAGAGGAGGCAGATACGCAGTATTTT.

This chain uses TRBV18 with TRBJ1-2; 8 bases align to TRBD1. The CDR3 loop spans 15 amino acids. Germline V gives CDR1 KGHSH, CDR2 LQKENI. The V gene end was trimmed by 0 bases and the J gene end by 6 bases; junction bases not matched to a gene: 6. The CDR3 DNA reads TGTGCCAGCTCACCACCGGTAGGACAGGGTCATGGCTACACCTTC. It specifies CASSPPVGQGHGYTF.

This clonotype was seen a few times. The V and J genes are TRBV4-2 and TRBJ2-3; D is possibly TRBD1 or TRBD2 (6 bases each). The germline V gene has CDR1 LGHNA and CDR2 YNFKEQ. With 4 bases removed from V and 2 bases from J, the gap between germline ends came to 22 bases. This CDR3 is 18 amino acids long. As DNA, the CDR3 is TGTGCCAGCAGCCCCCGAGTTACCGGGGGCTACTTCACAGATACGCAGTATTTT. It specifies CASSPRVTGGYFTDTQYF.

The chain uses TRBV30 and TRBJ2-7, with a possible D match to TRBD2 (5 bases). This CDR3 contains 14 residues. Germline-derived CDR1 and CDR2 are GTSNPN and SVGIG (reference sequence). V was trimmed by 3 bases and J by 2 bases, leaving 14 bases between them. Written as DNA, the CDR3 is TGTGCCTGGAGAACAGTGGGTAGCGCCTACGAGCAGTACTTC. Translated, it gives CAWRTVGSAYEQYF.

This clonotype was counted many times. V usage is TRBV6-5 and J usage is TRBJ1-1, with 8 positions matching TRBD1. CDR1 and CDR2 (germline): MNHEY, SVGAGI. J gave up 7 bases and V 0 bases, and 13 bases lay outside the gene matches. The CDR3 is made up of 17 amino acids. For the CDR3, the DNA is TGTGCCAGCAGTTACTCGCTTGACAGGGGCGACCTCGATGAAGCTTTCTTT. Translated, it gives CASSYSLDRGDLDEAFF.

The chain links TRBV5-1 to TRBJ1-1, with D maybe TRBD1 (5 bases). In germline, CDR1 is SGHRS, CDR2 YFSETQ. The V end lost 0 bases, the J end lost 0 bases, and 9 bases lay between the germline ends. This CDR3 comprises 15 residues. In DNA, the CDR3 is TGCGCCAGCAGCTTGGCAGGGTTTTTGAACACTGAAGCTTTCTTT. It encodes CASSLAGFLNTEAFF.

The chain employs TRBV10-3 and TRBJ1-1, with D possibly being TRBD1 (6 bases). CDR1 and CDR2 from the germline V gene are ENHRY and SYGVKD. The CDR3 consists of 12 residues. Trimming shortened V by 1 base and J by 11 bases, and 11 bases separated the two germline ends. In DNA form, the CDR3 reads TGTGCCATCAGTGAGTGGGGCAGGGGTGCTTTCTTT. It translates to CAISEWGRGAFF.

The V and J genes are TRBV4-1 and TRBJ1-2; tentative D call: TRBD1 (5 bases). CDR3 length: 16 residues. From germline, CDR1 is MGHRA and CDR2 YSYEKL. Trimming cost V 4 bases and J 2 bases, with 17 bases left between them. In DNA form, the CDR3 reads TGCGCCAGCAGCCGGGTGATCCTGACAGTGAACTATGGCTACACCTTC. Encoded protein: CASSRVILTVNYGYTF.

V usage is TRBV7-9 and J usage is TRBJ2-4; 8 bases agree with TRBD1. Germline values: CDR1 SEHNR, CDR2 FQNEAQ (reference sequence). This CDR3 is built from 16 residues. V shed 4 bases and J 1 base; nucleotides not matched to a gene: 6. The chain's CDR3 is CASSSPDREAKNIQYF. The CDR3 nucleotides read TGTGCCAGCAGCTCCCCGGACAGGGAGGCCAAAAACATTCAGTACTTC.

As regards this clonotype: A much bigger clone sits one base away, suggesting this may be a read error. This is likely a read error, given that the CDR3 carries no conserved phenylalanine or tryptophan at its end. V gene TRBV7-2 combines with J gene TRBJ2-4; D is perhaps TRBD2 (6 bases). The tail of the sequence fits TRBJ2-5 better, so the J call may be wrong. This CDR3 comprises 14 residues. Germline lookup yields CDR1 SGHTA and CDR2 FQGNSA. DNA for the CDR3: TGTGCCAGCAGCTTAGGGACTAACCAAGAGACCCAGTACGTC. This translates into CASSLGTNQETQYV.

This clonotype was recorded only once. A clone one base away is much larger, so this may be a read error. The gene calls are TRBV29-1 and TRBJ2-1; D unresolved. The CDR3 runs to 14 residues. Per germline, CDR1 SQVTM and CDR2 ANQGSEA. CDR3 protein: CSVVESALYNEQIF. CDR3 nucleotide sequence: TGCAGCGTTGTAGAGAGCGCCCTATACAATGAGCAGATCTTC.

This chain joins TRBV24-1 and TRBJ2-1; D remains unclear. Germline lookup yields CDR1 KGHDR and CDR2 SFDVKD. The ends were cut back, 4 bases at V and 5 bases at J, with 8 bases in the middle. This CDR3 comprises 13 residues. CDR3 amino acids: CATSDPMDNEQFF. Here the CDR3 DNA reads TGTGCCACCAGTGACCCGATGGACAATGAGCAGTTCTTC.

The chain combines TRBV2 with TRBJ2-3; 10 positions agree with TRBD1. This CDR3 region has 14 residues. Germline V gene sequence: CDR1 SNHLY, CDR2 FYNNEI. V gave up 6 bases and J gave up 5 bases; unmatched junction bases: 5. The CDR3 DNA reads as TGTGCCAGCAGCGGGGACAGGGGAAGAGATACGCAGTATTTT. Its translation: CASSGDRGRDTQYF.

The chain employs TRBV28 and TRBJ1-1; TRBD1 agrees at 7 bases. CDR1 and CDR2 from the germline V gene are MDHEN and SYDVKM. V was pared by 6 bases and J by 4 bases, with 8 bases of the junction left unmatched. The CDR3 contains 14 residues. The DNA for the CDR3 is TGTGCCAGCAGACCCCCCCACAGGGGCACTGAAGCTTTCTTT. Protein: CASRPPHRGTEAFF.

The chain has TRBV7-6 and TRBJ2-1; D is ambiguous. Trimming cost V 5 bases and J 7 bases, with 12 bases left between them. The CDR3 is 13 amino acids. Germline CDR1 is SGHVS and CDR2 is FNYEAQ. The CDR3 is CASSQEVGNEQFF. CDR3 nucleotide sequence: TGTGCCAGCAGCCAAGAGGTAGGGAATGAGCAGTTCTTC.

The sample holds many counts of this clonotype. The chain couples TRBV27 to TRBJ2-1; TRBD2 aligns across 11 bases. Germline lookup yields CDR1 MNHEY and CDR2 SMNVEV (reference sequence). CDR3 length: 14 amino acids. The ends lost 4 bases at V and 5 bases at J; junction bases unmatched: 1. The chain's CDR3 is CASSSGLADNEQFF. In nucleotides, the CDR3 is TGTGCCAGCAGTTCGGGACTAGCGGACAATGAGCAGTTCTTC.

This chain connects TRBV6-2 or TRBV6-3 to TRBJ2-2; 12 nucleotides match TRBD2. Per germline, CDR1 MNHEY and CDR2 SVGEGT. J was trimmed by 3 bases and V by 8 bases; bases with no gene match: 1. This CDR3 has 14 amino acids. The CDR3 spells CASSSGRDTGELFF. The CDR3 DNA reads as TGTGCCAGCTCTAGCGGGAGGGACACCGGGGAGCTGTTTTTT.